This T cell receptor beta chain was sequenced for a study of blood T cell repertoires in COVID-19. On the study more broadly: Acute and convalescent COVID-19 specimens originated in the United States, Italy and Spain. In each case, the material was cDNA or gDNA derived from T cells, B-cell-depleted T cells, or PBMCs.

This CDR3 has 15 residues. The ends were cut back, 0 bases at V and 5 bases at J, with 13 bases in the middle. The germline V gene has CDR1 LGHDT and CDR2 YNNKEL (reference sequence). Original analysis: Scientists estimated how many nucleated cells there were by amplifying reference gene primers. Generated by immunoSEQ multiplex PCR, the TCRdb table keeps only in-frame clones and is missing some. The DNA was the basis for D and trimming; V, J and clone size are from that table. This sample has around 100,000 clones, with roughly 92% found just once. This sequence was found in an older man with acute or convalescent COVID-19. This rearrangement joins TRBV3-1 (or the pseudogene TRBV3-2) to TRBJ1-2; a possible D gene is TRBD1 (6 bases). Sequenced sample: peripheral blood. The CDR3 protein is CASSQDMRGGYGYTF. In DNA, the CDR3 is TGTGCCAGCAGCCAAGATATGAGGGGGGGGTATGGCTACACCTTC.